The rows below give T cell receptor beta chains drawn from one sample of a study of early T cells in non-severe SARS-CoV-2 infection. MiXCR, run by TCRdb on the 5' RACE reads, gives a single entry per CDR3 protein. Of tens of thousands of distinct CDR3 sequences listed, 15% to 17% were seen once; the top ten hold roughly an eighth. Sequencing input: whole blood. The receptors come from an adult who was a healthcare worker with PCR-confirmed SARS-CoV-2 infection or an uninfected control (not recorded which). Each CDR3 is given with its conserved first and last residue. Fields, in order: V gene, clone size, J gene, CDR3 length, D gene, CDR3 protein, CDR3 DNA. A D gene is named only where the DNA matches it firmly. The listing skips clone size in some rows; elsewhere it reads once, few, many or a size class.

>TRBV12-3/TRBV12-4|.|TRBJ2-5|17|TRBD2
CASSLGAGGPEQETQYF
TGTGCCAGCAGTTTGGGGGCGGGAGGGCCGGAACAAGAGACCCAGTACTTC
>TRBV7-2|.|TRBJ2-7|13|.
CASSLQGTYEQYF
TGTGCCAGCAGCTTACAGGGGACCTACGAGCAGTACTTC
>TRBV7-7|.|TRBJ2-7|14|TRBD1
CASSPRDSSYEQYF
TGTGCTAGCAGCCCAAGGGACAGCTCCTACGAGCAGTACTTC
>TRBV11-3|few|TRBJ2-1|12|.
CASSLNTLTKFF
TGTGCCAGCAGCTTAAACACCCTCACGAAGTTCTTC
>TRBV5-1|few|TRBJ2-2|15|TRBD1
CASSSRQGLTGELFF
TGCGCCAGCAGCTCCCGACAGGGTTTAACCGGGGAGCTGTTTTTT
>TRBV7-9|.|TRBJ2-7|16|.
CASSSALGVSSYEQYF
TGTGCCAGCAGCTCGGCCCTCGGCGTTAGCTCCTACGAGCAGTACTTC
>TRBV10-3|few|TRBJ1-6|14|.
CAISPLPNSSPLHF
TGTGCCATCAGTCCCCTTCCTAATTCTTCACCCCTCCACTTT
>TRBV7-8|many|TRBJ2-5|14|.
CASSTGDSQETQYF
TGTGCCAGCAGCACGGGGGACAGCCAAGAGACCCAGTACTTC
>TRBV28|few|TRBJ1-5|13|.
CASSSDRRQPQHF
TGTGCCAGCAGTTCCGACAGGCGTCAGCCCCAGCATTTT
>TRBV20-1|few|TRBJ2-1|14|TRBD2
CSAAGTRGGNEQFF
TGCAGTGCTGCCGGGACTAGGGGGGGCAATGAGCAGTTCTTC
>TRBV12-3/TRBV12-4|many|TRBJ2-1|13|TRBD1
CASTPRQGIWQFF
TGTGCCAGCACCCCACGACAGGGGATATGGCAGTTCTTC
>TRBV4-1|few|TRBJ1-5|14|.
CASSQENQLGPQHF
TGCGCCAGCAGCCAAGAGAATCAGTTGGGACCCCAGCATTTT
>TRBV5-1|.|TRBJ2-5|15|TRBD1
CASSLEDRARETQYF
TGCGCCAGCAGCTTGGAGGACAGGGCGAGGGAGACCCAGTACTTC
>TRBV5-6|few|TRBJ1-5|12|.
CASSYRNQPQHF
TGTGCCAGCAGCTACAGGAATCAGCCCCAGCATTTT
>TRBV11-2|many|TRBJ2-5|12|.
CASSYYRETQYF
TGTGCCAGCAGCTATTATCGGGAGACCCAGTACTTC
>TRBV4-2|.|TRBJ2-7|11|.
CASSRASEQYF
TGTGCCAGCAGCCGGGCCTCCGAGCAGTACTTC
>TRBV28|few|TRBJ2-7|11|.
CASGVRYEQYF
TGTGCCAGCGGGGTGAGGTACGAGCAGTACTTC
>TRBV18|few|TRBJ2-7|14|TRBD1
CASSPGQGEVEQYF
TGTGCCAGCTCACCGGGACAGGGGGAGGTCGAGCAGTACTTC
>TRBV29-1|medium-sized|TRBJ2-7|12|.
CSARQAHYEQYF
TGCAGCGCCCGACAGGCCCACTACGAGCAGTACTTC
>TRBV27|few|TRBJ1-1|16|.
CASSSLGGVRWTEAFF
TGTGCCAGCAGTTCTTTGGGGGGCGTAAGGTGGACTGAAGCTTTCTTT
>TRBV3-1|.|TRBJ1-5|17|TRBD1
CASSPTGGRGSNQPQHF
TGTGCCAGCAGCCCCACCGGGGGCAGGGGGAGCAATCAGCCCCAGCATTTT
>TRBV20-1|.|TRBJ1-2|15|.
CSALPAGLLDYGYTF
TGCAGTGCTCTGCCCGCGGGACTGCTAGACTATGGCTACACCTTC